The TCR beta chain described here comes from a study of cytomegalovirus exposure and HLA in healthy donors. Study conclusions and caveats: High sensitivity and specificity were reportedly achieved when the classifier diagnosed cytomegalovirus status. Among TCR beta chains, those listed as cytomegalovirus-associated numbered roughly 150.

This CDR3 contains 11 residues. V lost 1 base to trimming and J lost 5 bases, with 2 bases between them. Germline CDR1 reads DFQATT; CDR2 reads SNEGSKA (reference sequence). Sequencing was performed with immunoSEQ multiplex PCR; in TCRdb, only in-frame clones are kept and a portion is missing. The sample holds 110,000 to 150,000 clones, less than 95% seen once. In the case of this clone: What it binds is not known.

The V call is TRBV20-1, the J call TRBJ2-2; D call uncertain. What was sequenced was PBMCs. This TCR was sampled from a man between 18 and 35 years old in good health and CMV-seropositive. CDR3 coding DNA: TGCAGTGCTAGAGTAACCGGGGAGCTGTTTTTT. It encodes CSARVTGELFF.